A selection of T cell receptor beta chains follows, all from one sample in a study of radiotherapy plus CTLA-4 blockade in lung cancer. Measured with immunoSEQ multiplex PCR; TCRdb has only the in-frame clones, and not every one. The sample yields tens of thousands of clones, about 76% seen once. The specimen was peripheral blood, collected from a patient treated with radiotherapy plus ipilimumab. Receptors were obtained from a human donor with non-small cell lung cancer who had a complete response to radiotherapy plus ipilimumab. CDR3s include the opening cysteine and the closing phenylalanine or tryptophan. The D gene is left open where the match is weak. Size is omitted from some rows. Given values are once, few, many or a class for expanded clones.

V: TRBV7-7
J: TRBJ1-1
size: few
D: -
DNA: TGTGCTAGCAGCTACTCGGTTGACACTGAAGCTTTCTTT
CDR3: CASSYSVDTEAFF

V: TRBV6-5
J: TRBJ1-1
size: -
D: -
DNA: TGTGCCAGCAGTTACGCCGGGAAGCTTGGTACTGAAGCTTTCTTT
CDR3: CASSYAGKLGTEAFF

V: TRBV28
J: TRBJ2-1
size: -
D: -
DNA: TGTGCCATAAGAACCCACGCGAGCTCCTACAATGAGCAGTTCTTC
CDR3: CAIRTHASSYNEQFF

V: TRBV18
J: TRBJ2-1
size: -
D: -
DNA: TGTGCCAGCTCACCAGGCCACAGCTCCTACAATGAGCAGTTCTTC
CDR3: CASSPGHSSYNEQFF

V: TRBV7-9
J: TRBJ1-1
size: -
D: -
DNA: TGTGCCAGCAGCCCCCAAGGGGGGAACACTGAAGCTTTCTTT
CDR3: CASSPQGGNTEAFF

V: TRBV4-1
J: TRBJ1-2
size: -
D: TRBD1
DNA: TGCGCCAGCAGCCAAGCCAGGGGGCTCAGGAATGGCTACACCTTC
CDR3: CASSQARGLRNGYTF

V: TRBV7-9
J: TRBJ1-1
size: -
D: -
DNA: TGTGCCAGCAGCCGGGAGGGGGGGCGAACTGAAGCTTTCTTT
CDR3: CASSREGGRTEAFF

V: TRBV12-5
J: TRBJ2-1
size: -
D: -
DNA: TGTGCTAGTGGTTCCGGGACTGAGAATGAGCAGTTCTTC
CDR3: CASGSGTENEQFF

V: TRBV29-1
J: TRBJ1-2
size: -
D: -
DNA: TGCAGCGTTGATAATGGCGGCTACACCTTC
CDR3: CSVDNGGYTF

V: TRBV30
J: TRBJ1-2
size: once
D: TRBD1
DNA: TGTGCCTGGAGTACCCACAGGGGCGCTTATGGCTACACCTTC
CDR3: CAWSTHRGAYGYTF

V: TRBV11-2
J: TRBJ2-1
size: -
D: -
DNA: TGTGCCAGCAGTCAGGGCTCCTACAATGAGCAGTTCTTC
CDR3: CASSQGSYNEQFF

V: TRBV5-6
J: TRBJ2-2
size: once
D: -
DNA: TGTGCCTTCGAGGGGGAAGGTCGAACCGGGGAGCTGTTTTTT
CDR3: CAFEGEGRTGELFF

V: TRBV30
J: TRBJ2-5
size: -
D: TRBD1
DNA: TGTGCCTGGAAAAAGACAGGGATGGAGACCCAGTACTTC
CDR3: CAWKKTGMETQYF

V: TRBV7-8
J: TRBJ1-1
size: -
D: TRBD1
DNA: TGTGCCAGCAGCTCCTCCCGACAGGGGGAGATGAACACTGAAGCTTTCTTT
CDR3: CASSSSRQGEMNTEAFF

V: TRBV10-3
J: TRBJ2-4
size: few
D: -
DNA: TGTGCCATCCGGGACTCCCTAATGGACATTCAGTACTTC
CDR3: CAIRDSLMDIQYF

V: TRBV6-6
J: TRBJ1-5
size: once
D: TRBD1
DNA: TGTGCCAGCACCATTTCCGGGACAGGGGCTCAGCCCCAGCATTTT
CDR3: CASTISGTGAQPQHF

V: TRBV7-2
J: TRBJ2-3
size: -
D: -
DNA: TGTGCCAGCAGCCCAAGCGGGAGCACAGATACGCAGTATTTT
CDR3: CASSPSGSTDTQYF

V: TRBV14
J: TRBJ1-1
size: -
D: -
DNA: TGTGCCAGCAGCCAAGATCTAAGGGCGGGGGCTTTCTTT
CDR3: CASSQDLRAGAFF

V: TRBV28
J: TRBJ1-3
size: few
D: -
DNA: TGTGCCAGTTCGACAGCCTCTGGAAACACCATATATTTT
CDR3: CASSTASGNTIYF

V: TRBV10-1
J: TRBJ2-3
size: once
D: TRBD2
DNA: TGCGCCAGCAGTGACCCCGGGACTAGAAGCACAGATACGCAGTATTTT
CDR3: CASSDPGTRSTDTQYF

V: TRBV14
J: TRBJ1-2
size: -
D: -
DNA: TGTGCCAGCAGCCAAGTCGGGAGCTATGGCTACACCTTC
CDR3: CASSQVGSYGYTF

V: TRBV28
J: TRBJ2-3
size: -
D: TRBD2
DNA: TGTGCCAGCAGAGGCGGGGGGGCGGGTACGCAGTATTTT
CDR3: CASRGGGAGTQYF

V: TRBV5-1
J: TRBJ1-1
size: -
D: TRBD1
DNA: TGCGCCAGCAGCCCAAACAGGGGGCCTGAAGCTTTCTTT
CDR3: CASSPNRGPEAFF

V: TRBV10-1
J: TRBJ2-1
size: -
D: TRBD2
DNA: TGCGCCAGCAGTGAGGGACTAGCGGGTTACAATGAGCAGTTCTTC
CDR3: CASSEGLAGYNEQFF

V: TRBV4-3
J: TRBJ1-2
size: -
D: -
DNA: TGCGCCAGCAGCCAAGATCGGCAGGGTAGCTATGGCTACACCTTC
CDR3: CASSQDRQGSYGYTF

V: TRBV6-6
J: TRBJ1-4
size: -
D: -
DNA: TGTGCCAGCTTCATCGGAGACGGTTCTAATGAAAAACTGTTTTTT
CDR3: CASFIGDGSNEKLFF

V: TRBV4-1
J: TRBJ1-2
size: -
D: -
DNA: TGCGCCAGCAGCCAAGACGTCGTGAGCTATGGCTACACCTTC
CDR3: CASSQDVVSYGYTF

V: TRBV7-2
J: TRBJ2-3
size: -
D: TRBD2
DNA: TGTGCCAGCAGCTCCCCCCCTACAAGGGAAGCGGGAGTTGGGGATACGCAGTATTTT
CDR3: CASSSPPTREAGVGDTQYF

V: TRBV6-5
J: TRBJ1-2
size: -
D: TRBD1
DNA: TGTGCCAGCAGAACAGGGGGCGCGGATGGCTACACCTTC
CDR3: CASRTGGADGYTF

V: TRBV19
J: TRBJ2-1
size: -
D: -
DNA: TGTGCCAGTAGTATCCCAACGTCACCGGCAGGAATGGTCTTC
CDR3: CASSIPTSPAGMVF

V: TRBV6-6
J: TRBJ2-2
size: -
D: TRBD1
DNA: TGTGCCATCTTAGACAGGGCAAACACCGGGGAGCTGTTTTTT
CDR3: CAILDRANTGELFF

V: TRBV19
J: TRBJ1-6
size: medium-sized
D: -
DNA: TGTGCCAGTAGTTTCAGGGATTCACCCCTCCACTTT
CDR3: CASSFRDSPLHF

V: TRBV6-6
J: TRBJ1-5
size: -
D: -
DNA: TGTGCCAGCAGTCCAGAGGGTTTTGACCCCCAGCATTTT
CDR3: CASSPEGFDPQHF

V: TRBV7-2
J: TRBJ1-1
size: -
D: TRBD1
DNA: TGTGCCAGCAGCAAGGACAGGTGGGACACTGAAGCTTTCTTT
CDR3: CASSKDRWDTEAFF

V: TRBV19
J: TRBJ2-1
size: once
D: TRBD1
DNA: TGTGCCAGTAGTTTGTTGAGACAGGGGGGTCCCTACAATGAGCAGTTCTTC
CDR3: CASSLLRQGGPYNEQFF

V: TRBV7-2
J: TRBJ2-1
size: -
D: -
DNA: TGTGCCAGCAGATTAGAAGTCCACGGGAGCTCCTACAATGAGCAGTTCTTC
CDR3: CASRLEVHGSSYNEQFF

V: TRBV2
J: TRBJ1-1
size: -
D: -
DNA: TGTGCCAGCAGACCAATGGGGGCGAGCACTGAAGCTTTCTTT
CDR3: CASRPMGASTEAFF

V: TRBV27
J: TRBJ1-6
size: -
D: -
DNA: TGTGCCAGCAGTTTCGAGTTTGGGCCACTTAACTTGAATTCACCCCTCCACTTT
CDR3: CASSFEFGPLNLNSPLHF

V: TRBV7-9
J: TRBJ1-2
size: few
D: TRBD1
DNA: TGTGCCAGCAGCCGCCCCCTGCAGGGGGGCGACTATGGCTACACCTTC
CDR3: CASSRPLQGGDYGYTF

V: TRBV15
J: TRBJ2-5
size: -
D: TRBD2
DNA: TGTGCCACCAGCAGCTCAACGGGGGGGTGGCGCCAAGAGACCCAGTACTTC
CDR3: CATSSSTGGWRQETQYF

V: TRBV7-9
J: TRBJ1-1
size: -
D: -
DNA: TGTGCCAGCAGCTCTGAGATGAACACTGAAGCTTTCTTT
CDR3: CASSSEMNTEAFF

V: TRBV28
J: TRBJ2-2
size: -
D: -
DNA: TGTGCCAGCAGTCCGGTGCAGACCAACGGGGTCGGGGAGCTGTTTTTT
CDR3: CASSPVQTNGVGELFF

V: TRBV5-1
J: TRBJ1-2
size: -
D: -
DNA: TGCGCCAGCAGCGGCAGGGACTATGGCTACACCTTC
CDR3: CASSGRDYGYTF

V: TRBV30
J: TRBJ1-1
size: -
D: -
DNA: TGTGCCTGGGATCATGGACAGACCATGAACACTGAAGCTTTCTTT
CDR3: CAWDHGQTMNTEAFF

V: TRBV11-3
J: TRBJ1-1
size: -
D: -
DNA: TGTGCCAGCAGCGAGGACACTGAAGCTTTCTTT
CDR3: CASSEDTEAFF

V: TRBV7-9
J: TRBJ1-1
size: few
D: -
DNA: TGTGCCAGCAGCGCCCGACGAGGGTTGAACACTGAAGCTTTCTTT
CDR3: CASSARRGLNTEAFF